The rows below give T cell receptor beta chains drawn from one sample of a study of blood T cell repertoires in COVID-19. Only in-frame clones appear in the TCRdb table, and some are missing; sequencing was by immunoSEQ multiplex PCR. In the table there are 80,000 or so clones, around 92% of which are singletons. The sample comprised peripheral blood. These receptors all come from a woman in her 50s in a cohort sampled during active COVID-19. The CDR3 runs from the conserved cysteine through the conserved F or W. D genes are given only for firm matches. The size entry is marked missing in some rows and otherwise reads once, few, many or a size class.

J gene	D gene	clone size	V gene	CDR3 DNA	CDR3 protein
TRBJ1-3	NA	NA	TRBV29-1	TGCAGCGTTGGGGGGGTCCCTAGCTCTGGAAACACCATATATTTT	CSVGGVPSSGNTIYF
TRBJ1-3	NA	NA	TRBV9	TGTGCCAGCAGCGCAGTCGATTCTGGAAACACCATATATTTT	CASSAVDSGNTIYF
TRBJ2-3	TRBD2	NA	TRBV9	TGTGCCAGTCAAAAAGGGACTAGACAAGACACAGATACGCAGTATTTT	CASQKGTRQDTDTQYF
TRBJ1-4	TRBD1	few	TRBV11-2	TGTGCCAGCAGCGTACAGGGGGGGGGAACATCGGGTCTGTTTTTT	CASSVQGGGTSGLFF
TRBJ2-3	TRBD2	NA	TRBV2	TGTGCCAGCAGAGCAGGGACTAGCGGGATCACAGATACGCAGTATTTT	CASRAGTSGITDTQYF
TRBJ2-3	TRBD2	NA	TRBV13	TGTGCCAGCAGCTTACGGCTAGCGGGGGGACCAGCTAGCACAGATACGCAGTATTTT	CASSLRLAGGPASTDTQYF
TRBJ1-5	TRBD1	NA	TRBV9	TGTGCCAGCAGCGTCGGGACAGTAAATCAGCCCCAGCATTTT	CASSVGTVNQPQHF
TRBJ2-7	TRBD1	NA	TRBV28	TGTGCCAGCAGTTTCGGGGACAGTAGACACGAGCAGTACTTC	CASSFGDSRHEQYF
TRBJ2-3	TRBD1	NA	TRBV5-1	TGCGCCAGCAGCCGCGGTACAGGGGGCTTTCGCACAGATACGCAGTATTTT	CASSRGTGGFRTDTQYF
TRBJ2-7	NA	NA	TRBV18	TGTGCCAGCTCACCGGTGGCGGGGACTTACGAGCAGTACTTC	CASSPVAGTYEQYF
TRBJ2-3	NA	NA	TRBV3-1/TRBV3-2	TGTGCCAGCCTGGGGAGGGGGACAGATACGCAGTATTTT	CASLGRGTDTQYF
TRBJ2-5	TRBD1	NA	TRBV19	TGTGCCAGTAGTATCCTCTTGACAGGGAGAGAGACCCAGTACTTC	CASSILLTGRETQYF
TRBJ2-1	TRBD2	NA	TRBV5-1	TGCGCCAGCAGCTTGGGGCTAGCGGGAGGGGTGCAGTTCTTC	CASSLGLAGGVQFF
TRBJ2-7	NA	NA	TRBV10-3	TGTGCCATCAGTGTCCTGTCCTACGAGCAGTACTTC	CAISVLSYEQYF
TRBJ2-5	NA	once	TRBV6-5	TGTGCCAGCAGTTACTCGAGAGTCCAAGAGACCCAGTACTTC	CASSYSRVQETQYF
TRBJ1-4	TRBD1	NA	TRBV6-5	TGTGCCAGCAGTTGGACAGGGACGTATGAAAAACTGTTTTTT	CASSWTGTYEKLFF